This TCR beta chain is drawn from a study of control samples from healthy donors and cancer patients. Profiled with immunoSEQ multiplex PCR; TCRdb holds only in-frame clones, not every one. The sample has roughly 98,000 clones, approximately 95% seen once. Sequencing was done on a sample of blood. The clonotype originates from a man aged 18 to 30 in good health.

DNA of the CDR3: TGTGCCAGCAGCCTTAGCGGGAGGCAGGGCAATGAGCAGTTCTTC. It yields the protein CASSLSGRQGNEQFF. This chain joins TRBV5-4 and TRBJ2-1, with TRBD2 matching 10 bases. V was clipped by 4 bases and J by 6 bases; unmatched bases: 7. The CDR3 totals 15 residues. Germline CDR1 SGHNT, CDR2 YYREEE (reference sequence).